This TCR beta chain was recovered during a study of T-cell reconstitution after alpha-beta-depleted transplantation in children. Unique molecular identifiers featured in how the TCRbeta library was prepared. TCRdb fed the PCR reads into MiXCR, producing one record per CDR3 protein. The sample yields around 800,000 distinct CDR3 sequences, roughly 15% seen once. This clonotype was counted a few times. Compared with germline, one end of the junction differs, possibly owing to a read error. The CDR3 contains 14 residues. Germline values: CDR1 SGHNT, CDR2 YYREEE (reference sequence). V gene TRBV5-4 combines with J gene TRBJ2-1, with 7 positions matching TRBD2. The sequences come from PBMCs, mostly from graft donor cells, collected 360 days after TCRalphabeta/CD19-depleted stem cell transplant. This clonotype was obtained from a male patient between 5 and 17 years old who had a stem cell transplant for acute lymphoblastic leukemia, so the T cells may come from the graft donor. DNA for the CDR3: TGTGCCAGCAGCTTACGTCTAGCGGCCCATCCACCCCTCTTC. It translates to CASSLRLAAHPPLF.